The clone carrying this T cell receptor (beta chain) came up a few times. Its antigen remains unidentified. This sample stems from a study of cytomegalovirus exposure and HLA in healthy donors. Overall study findings and caveats: It was 150 to 200 TCR beta chains that were listed as cytomegalovirus-associated. Confirmation was obtained in vitro that a few CMV-associated chains are specific for CMV antigens.

The CDR3 extends over 14 amino acids. From germline, CDR1 is SQVTM and CDR2 ANQGSEA. V lost 3 bases and J lost 1; bases outside the gene matches: 2. The PCR contained 60 Vbeta and 13 Jbeta primers. The repertoire was sequenced with immunoSEQ multiplex PCR; TCRdb's copy has only in-frame clones and lacks some. The sample carries 150,000 to 200,000 clones, around 83% recorded once. Donors showed nominal health when sampled, although they likely had unrecorded immune exposures. This sequence originates from a man younger than 35 in good health and CMV-seropositive. The J gene is TRBJ2-3, the V gene TRBV29-1, with 9 bases identical to TRBD2. The sequenced sample consisted of PBMCs. The CDR3: CSVDRTSGTDTQYF. CDR3 coding DNA: TGCAGCGTTGACCGGACTAGCGGCACAGATACGCAGTATTTT.